This T cell receptor beta chain was sequenced during a study of T cell responses to AZD1222 COVID-19 vaccine (dated by TCRdb to 2020 to 2023). Concerning the study at large: Because spike-specific TCR depth and breadth did not differ between the two schedules, AZD1222 recipients who got a second dose at roughly 4 weeks were pooled with those who got a second dose at roughly 12 weeks. A total of 230 or so trial participants underwent TCR sequencing, of whom around 200 received two doses of AZD1222 and some 25 received two doses of the MenACWY control vaccine. Trial participants were enrolled into age subgroups of 18-55, 56-69 and 70-plus years, which contained about 150, 27 and 61 TCR-sequenced participants, respectively. What the research found in general, with its limitations: Nearly half of unique spike-specific TCRs reportedly recognized epitopes outside regions mutated in the B.1.351 and B.1.1.7 variants. Vaccine-associated CD4 TCRs spanned the whole spike protein, with dominant responses in regions 160-218 and 743-854. In the small 56-69-year group, the increase in depth fell short of significance, most likely because of low power. After two AZD1222 doses, spike-specific TCR breadth and depth were significantly higher than at day 0 and than in MenACWY recipients. Conclusions about previously exposed vaccinees are limited, since just 5 to 7 AZD1222 recipients were seropositive for SARS-CoV-2 at baseline. Because no samples from the day 14 peak response were available, repertoires could be characterized only after the peak T cell response. Participants were mostly white British and included more females than males, and it was suggested by the authors that clonal diversity may have been underestimated.

For CDR1 and CDR2, the germline V gene lists SNHLY and FYNNEI. The CDR3 has 15 amino acids, counting the end cysteine and phenylalanine. Here the CDR3 DNA is all that survives: 45 bases in frame from base 1. At the junction V is shortened by 4 bases and J by 9 bases, with 19 bases in between. The sample's time point, from its label and the paper: baseline before first vaccination. Vaccinee samples came from UK trials COV001 and COV002, including a single-blind randomized controlled phase 2/3 trial of AZD1222 (ChAdOx1 nCoV-19) in healthy adults. For TCRbeta chain sequencing, PBMC samples from trial participants were taken at day 0 and at day 28 after the second dose. The CDR3 regions of human TCRbeta chains were analyzed by immunosequencing. The authors' analysis ran thus. Repertoire TCRs were matched against a reference library of SARS-CoV-2-specific TCRs generated with the MIRA antigen-specificity platform. Breadth was defined as the fraction of unique TCRs that were SARS-CoV-2-associated. Depth was defined as the fraction of total T cells that were SARS-CoV-2-associated. Using the MIRA data, each spike-specific TCR was assigned both to the spike region to which the TCR was reactive and to a CD4 or CD8 class. Log10-transformed breadth and depth values were compared by one-way ANOVA with Sidak's multiple comparisons tests. This immuneACCESS table, as held by TCRdb, lists in-frame sequences with V and J called but not all clones. Of the missing ones, under half trace to an unresolved V gene in checked studies; the others have no known cause. From that table come the V and J calls and clone size; the DNA was used to work out D and trimming. This sample lists around 180,000 clones; 85% to 95% were detected once. Around 9.3% of the sample is held by the ten biggest clonotypes.

Details on this clone: This clone's antigen is unknown. One base away there is no much larger clone; base qualities are not given.

Rearrangement joined TRBV2 to TRBJ2-1; a weak D assignment points to TRBD2 (5 bases agree). The sequence was collected from an adult in good health. The specimen was peripheral blood, collected on day 0 of AZD1222 vaccination. Read as DNA, the sequence is TGTGCCAGCAGTGGGGAAGCTAGGACTTTCGGTGAGCAGTTCTTC. Protein translation: CASSGEARTFGEQFF.